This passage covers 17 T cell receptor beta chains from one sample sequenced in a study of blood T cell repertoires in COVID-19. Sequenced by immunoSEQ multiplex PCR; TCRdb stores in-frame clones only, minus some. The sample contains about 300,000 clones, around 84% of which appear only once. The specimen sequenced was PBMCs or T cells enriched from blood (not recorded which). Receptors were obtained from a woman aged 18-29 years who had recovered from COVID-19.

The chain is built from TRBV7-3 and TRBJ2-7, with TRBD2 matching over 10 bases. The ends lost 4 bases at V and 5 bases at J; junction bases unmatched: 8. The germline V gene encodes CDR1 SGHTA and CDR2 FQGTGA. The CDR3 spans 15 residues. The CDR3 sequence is CASSSRAGGPHEQYF. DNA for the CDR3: TGTGCCAGCAGCTCAAGAGCGGGAGGGCCCCACGAGCAGTACTTC.

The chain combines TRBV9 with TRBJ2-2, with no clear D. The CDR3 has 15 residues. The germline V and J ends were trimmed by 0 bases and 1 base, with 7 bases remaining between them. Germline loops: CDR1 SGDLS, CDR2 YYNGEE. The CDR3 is CASSVDGQNTGELFF. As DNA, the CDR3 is TGTGCCAGCAGCGTAGATGGGCAGAACACCGGGGAGCTGTTTTTT.

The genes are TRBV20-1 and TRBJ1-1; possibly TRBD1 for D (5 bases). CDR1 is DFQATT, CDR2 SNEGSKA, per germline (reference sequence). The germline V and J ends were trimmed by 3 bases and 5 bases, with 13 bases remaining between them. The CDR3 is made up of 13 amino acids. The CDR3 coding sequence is TGCAGTGCTAGTGGGCTCGGGGGTACTGAAGCTTTCTTT. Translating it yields CSASGLGGTEAFF.

CDR3 residues: CAFADRGSGEQFF. The CDR3 DNA sequence: TGTGCCTTTGCCGACAGGGGTTCAGGTGAGCAGTTCTTC. The chain joins TRBV10-3 to TRBJ2-1, with 8 nucleotides matching TRBD1. The CDR3 runs to 13 residues. Per the germline V gene, CDR1 is ENHRY and CDR2 is SYGVKD. The J segment lost 9 bases and the V segment lost 11 bases, leaving 12 bases of the junction unmatched.

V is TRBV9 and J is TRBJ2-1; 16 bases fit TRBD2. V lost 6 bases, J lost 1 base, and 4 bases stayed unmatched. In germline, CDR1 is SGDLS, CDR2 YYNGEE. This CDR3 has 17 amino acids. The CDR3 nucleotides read TGTGCCAGCAACTTGGGACTAGCGGGGGGGTCCTACAATGAGCAGTTCTTC. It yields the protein CASNLGLAGGSYNEQFF.

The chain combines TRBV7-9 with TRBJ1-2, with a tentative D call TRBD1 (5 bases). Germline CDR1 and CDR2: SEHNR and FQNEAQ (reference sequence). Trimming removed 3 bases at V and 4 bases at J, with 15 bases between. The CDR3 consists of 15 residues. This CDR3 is CASSFRSRGGYGYTF. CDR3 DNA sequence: TGTGCCAGCAGCTTTCGGTCGAGGGGAGGCTATGGCTACACCTTC.

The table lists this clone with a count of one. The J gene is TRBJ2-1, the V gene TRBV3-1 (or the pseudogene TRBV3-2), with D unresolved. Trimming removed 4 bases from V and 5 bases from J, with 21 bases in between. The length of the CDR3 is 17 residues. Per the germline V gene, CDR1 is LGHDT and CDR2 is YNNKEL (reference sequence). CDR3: CASSPRTYRARNNEQFF. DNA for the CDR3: TGTGCCAGCAGCCCGCGAACGTACAGAGCTCGGAACAATGAGCAGTTCTTC.

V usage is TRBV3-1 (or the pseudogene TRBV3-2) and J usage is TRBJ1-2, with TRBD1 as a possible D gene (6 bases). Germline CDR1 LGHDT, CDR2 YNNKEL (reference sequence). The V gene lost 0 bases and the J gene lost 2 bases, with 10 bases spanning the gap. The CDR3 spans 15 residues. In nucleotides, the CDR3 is TGTGCCAGCAGCCAAGATACAGGGTGGAACTATGGCTACACCTTC. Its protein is CASSQDTGWNYGYTF.

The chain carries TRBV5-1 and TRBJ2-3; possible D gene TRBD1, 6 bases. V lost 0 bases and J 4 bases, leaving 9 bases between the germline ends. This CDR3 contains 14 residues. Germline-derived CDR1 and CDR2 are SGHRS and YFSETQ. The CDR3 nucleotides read TGCGCCAGCAGCTTGGGGGGGCTTCCAGATACGCAGTATTTT. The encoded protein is CASSLGGLPDTQYF.

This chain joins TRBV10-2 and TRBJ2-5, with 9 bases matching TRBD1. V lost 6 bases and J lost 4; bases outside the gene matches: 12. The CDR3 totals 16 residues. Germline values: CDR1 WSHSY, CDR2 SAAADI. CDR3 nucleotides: TGCGCCAGCAGCCCGGGACAGGGATATAGTCCAGAGACCCAGTACTTC. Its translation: CASSPGQGYSPETQYF.

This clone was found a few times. CDR3 coding DNA: TGTGCCAGCAGCCTTGGTAGCGGGGGGTTCCAAGAGACCCAGTACTTC. Amino acids: CASSLGSGGFQETQYF. The V gene is TRBV2, the J gene TRBJ2-5; TRBD2 matches 10 bases. J gave up 1 base and V 6 bases, and 8 bases lay outside the gene matches. The CDR3 covers 16 residues. Germline CDR1 and CDR2: SNHLY and FYNNEI. Filled out from reference TRBV2 and TRBJ2-5, the complete variable domain reads EPEVTQTPSHQVTQMGQEVILRCVPISNHLYFYWYRQILGQKVEFLVSFYNNEISEKSEIFDDQFSVERPDGSNFTLKIRSTKLEDSAMYFCASSLGSGGFQETQYFGPGTRLLVL.

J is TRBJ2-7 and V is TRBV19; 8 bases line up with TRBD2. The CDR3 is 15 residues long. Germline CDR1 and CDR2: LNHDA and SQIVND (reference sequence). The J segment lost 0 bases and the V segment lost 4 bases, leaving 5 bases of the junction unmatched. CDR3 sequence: CASSTSGSGSYEQYF. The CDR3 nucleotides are TGTGCCAGTAGTACTAGCGGGTCCGGCTCCTACGAGCAGTACTTC.

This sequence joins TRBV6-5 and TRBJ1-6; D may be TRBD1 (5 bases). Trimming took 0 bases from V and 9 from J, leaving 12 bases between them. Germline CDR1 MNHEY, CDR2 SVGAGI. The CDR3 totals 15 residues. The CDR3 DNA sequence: TGTGCCAGCAGTTACTCTAGGGGAGGGCCTTCACCCCTCCACTTT. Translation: CASSYSRGGPSPLHF.

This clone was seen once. CDR3: CATGNRDTDTQYF. The CDR3 DNA follows: TGTGCCACCGGCAACAGGGACACAGATACGCAGTATTTT. The rearrangement links TRBV7-3 to TRBJ2-3; D may be TRBD1 (6 bases). CDR1 SGHTA and CDR2 FQGTGA come from the germline V gene. The V gene lost 10 bases and the J gene lost 2 bases, with 13 bases spanning the gap. CDR3 length: 13 amino acids.

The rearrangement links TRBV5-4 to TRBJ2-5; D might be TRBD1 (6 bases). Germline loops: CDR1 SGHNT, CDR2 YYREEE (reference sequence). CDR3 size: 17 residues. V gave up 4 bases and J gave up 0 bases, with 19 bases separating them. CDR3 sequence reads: CASSQLVGAPYQETQYF. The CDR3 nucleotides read TGTGCCAGCAGCCAACTCGTGGGGGCCCCGTACCAAGAGACCCAGTACTTC.

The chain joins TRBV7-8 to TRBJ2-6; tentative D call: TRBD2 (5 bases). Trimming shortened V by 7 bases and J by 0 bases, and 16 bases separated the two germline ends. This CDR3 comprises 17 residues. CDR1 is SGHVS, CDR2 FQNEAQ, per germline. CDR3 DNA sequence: TGTGCCAGCAATACACGGGGTCCAAGCTCTGGGGCCAACGTCCTGACTTTC. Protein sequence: CASNTRGPSSGANVLTF.

The CDR3 nucleotides are TGTGCCAGCCTAATACTGACAGGGATGAACACTGAAGCTTTCTTT. The encoded protein is CASLILTGMNTEAFF. This chain joins TRBV2 and TRBJ1-1; TRBD1 aligns across 7 bases. The CDR3 is 15 amino acids. V lost 8 bases to trimming and J lost 0 bases; unmatched junction nucleotides: 9. Per germline, CDR1 SNHLY and CDR2 FYNNEI.